Listed below are T cell receptor beta chains from one sample, sequenced in a study of shared clonotypes between healthy human individuals. Measured with immunoSEQ multiplex PCR; TCRdb has only the in-frame clones, and not every one. The profile covers 2,100,000 or so clones, with approximately 96% appearing a single time and roughly 0.13% taken by the ten largest. The sequenced material came from naive CD4+ T cells sorted from blood. Source of these receptors: a man aged 18 to 30 in good health. Both conserved end residues are part of each CDR3. A D gene is named only where the DNA matches it firmly. Expanded clones are given a class, and other clones once, few, many or no size at all.

j_gene,abundance,d_gene,v_gene,CDR3nt,CDR3aa
TRBJ1-1,.,.,TRBV5-4,TGTGCCAGCATCCAGAACACTGAAGCTTTCTTT,CASIQNTEAFF
TRBJ2-7,.,TRBD1,TRBV6-5,TGTGCCAGCAGTTACTCGAACAGGGGTACCTACGAGCAGTACTTC,CASSYSNRGTYEQYF
TRBJ2-7,.,TRBD2,TRBV27,TGTGCCAGCAGTTCTACTAGCGGGGGCGGCTACGAGCAGTACTTC,CASSSTSGGGYEQYF
TRBJ2-3,once,.,TRBV21-1,TGTGCCAGCAGAGGCGGATGCACAGATACGCAGTATTTT,CASRGGCTDTQYF
TRBJ2-7,once,.,TRBV12-1,TGTGCCAGCAGCTTTGGGACTAGCGGGAAGCGGAACGAGCAGTACTTC,CASSFGTSGKRNEQYF
TRBJ1-1,.,.,TRBV18,TGTGCCAGCTCACCACAGGGATCAGGTCTGAACACTGAAGCTTTCTTT,CASSPQGSGLNTEAFF
TRBJ2-2,.,.,TRBV5-1,TGCGCCAGCAGCCTCGGGGGAGCCGGGGAGCTGTTTTTT,CASSLGGAGELFF
TRBJ2-5,.,TRBD2,TRBV6-6,TGTGCCAGCAGCGACCGGCGGGAGCGAGAGACCCAGTACTTC,CASSDRRERETQYF
TRBJ1-1,.,TRBD1,TRBV2,TGTGCCAGCAGGGGACAGGGGAGTTCGAACACTGAAGCTTTCTTT,CASRGQGSSNTEAFF
TRBJ1-2,.,.,TRBV7-9,TGTGCCAGCAGTGAAGATACCCACTATGGCTACACCTTC,CASSEDTHYGYTF
TRBJ2-7,.,.,TRBV7-9,TGTGCCAGCAGCCCCGGGGTCTCCTCCTACGAGCAGTACTTC,CASSPGVSSYEQYF
TRBJ1-2,.,TRBD1,TRBV30,TGTGCCTGGAGTTTGGGGACAGGGAAAGTCTATGGCTACACCTTC,CAWSLGTGKVYGYTF
TRBJ2-1,.,TRBD1,TRBV5-8,TGTGCCAGCAGCCAATCGACAGGGCGAGTCTACAATGAGCAGTTCTTC,CASSQSTGRVYNEQFF
TRBJ2-6,.,TRBD1,TRBV10-3,TGTGCCACCATGGGGGAGACAGGGGTTCCTGGGGCCAACGTCCTGACTTTC,CATMGETGVPGANVLTF
TRBJ1-2,once,TRBD1,TRBV7-2,TGTGCCAGCAGCTTAGCCGGGACAGGGGATCATGGCTACACCTTC,CASSLAGTGDHGYTF
TRBJ1-5,few,.,TRBV7-2,TGTGCCAGCAGCTTCTTAAATCAGCCCCAGCATTTT,CASSFLNQPQHF
TRBJ1-2,.,TRBD1,TRBV5-1,TGCGCCAGCAGCTCGACAGGGATAGGCTATGGCTACACCTTC,CASSSTGIGYGYTF
TRBJ1-1,.,.,TRBV5-1,TGCGCCAGCAGCTCGCAAGGGGGGGTCGACACTGAAGCTTTCTTT,CASSSQGGVDTEAFF
TRBJ2-7,.,TRBD2,TRBV18,TGTGCCAGCTCACCAGGACTAGTTATCAGCGAGCAGTACTTC,CASSPGLVISEQYF
TRBJ2-2,.,.,TRBV5-4,TGTGCCAGCAGCTTGGGTGGGGAACCTACTAGGGAGCTGTTTTTT,CASSLGGEPTRELFF
TRBJ1-4,.,TRBD1,TRBV6-6,TGTGCCAGCAGTTACGCGGACAGGGTTAATGAAAAACTGTTTTTT,CASSYADRVNEKLFF
TRBJ2-5,.,TRBD2,TRBV10-3,TGTGCCATCAGGGACCGACTAGCGGGGGGCCAAGAGACCCAGTACTTC,CAIRDRLAGGQETQYF
TRBJ2-3,.,.,TRBV5-4,TGTGCCAGCAGCTCCGAGGGAGTCGTCACAGATACGCAGTATTTT,CASSSEGVVTDTQYF
TRBJ1-2,.,.,TRBV19,TGTGCCAGTAGGCATACGACAGACAACTATGGCTACACCTTC,CASRHTTDNYGYTF
TRBJ2-1,.,TRBD2,TRBV18,TGTGCCAGCTCACCCCCAATGCCCACTAGCGCCGAGTGGGATGAGCAGTTCTTC,CASSPPMPTSAEWDEQFF
TRBJ1-2,.,.,TRBV5-5,TGTGCCAGCAGCTTGGGACGGTCCCTCCTTGATGGCTACACCTTC,CASSLGRSLLDGYTF
TRBJ2-5,.,.,TRBV4-1,TGCGCCAGCAGCCAGAGGGATTACCAAGAGACCCAGTACTTC,CASSQRDYQETQYF
TRBJ2-1,.,.,TRBV4-1,TGCGCCAGCAGCCAAGAAGGGGTGGGATACTCCTACAATGAGCAGTTCTTC,CASSQEGVGYSYNEQFF
TRBJ2-3,.,.,TRBV18,TGTGCCAGCTCAACGGGACCTCCTATTACGACAGATACGCAGTATTTT,CASSTGPPITTDTQYF
TRBJ2-5,.,.,TRBV5-1,TGCGCCAGCAGTTCCCTTCCGTACCAAGAGACCCAGTACTTC,CASSSLPYQETQYF
TRBJ1-1,.,TRBD1,TRBV5-1,TGCGCCAGCAGCTTGGTCCGGACAGGGTTGACTGAAGCTTTCTTT,CASSLVRTGLTEAFF
TRBJ1-1,.,TRBD1,TRBV30,TGTGCCTGGAGTGTACTTCGGGAGACAGGGATAGCTTTTTTT,CAWSVLRETGIAFF
TRBJ1-5,.,TRBD1,TRBV28,TGTGCCAGCAGGCGGGACAGGGGCTTTTGGGAGCCCCAGCATTTT,CASRRDRGFWEPQHF
TRBJ2-2,once,.,TRBV7-2,TGTGCCAGCAGCCACCGACCGGTAGCGCCGAACACCGGGGAGCTGTTTTTT,CASSHRPVAPNTGELFF
TRBJ1-1,.,.,TRBV27,TGTGCCAGCAGTTCCCACATGGTGAACACTGAAGCTTTCTTT,CASSSHMVNTEAFF
TRBJ1-5,once,.,TRBV27,TGTGCCAGCAGTCCCACCGGGACATCTTTCCCTAGCAATCAGCCCCAGCATTTT,CASSPTGTSFPSNQPQHF
TRBJ1-3,.,.,TRBV21-1,TGTGCCAGCAGCAAAAGTGGAAGCAGCCGGGTCTCTGGAAACACCATATATTTT,CASSKSGSSRVSGNTIYF
TRBJ2-1,.,.,TRBV5-4,TGTGCCAGCAGCGTGGCCACGCTCGGTTACAATGAGCAGTTCTTC,CASSVATLGYNEQFF
TRBJ1-3,.,.,TRBV12-2,TGTGCAAGTCGCTTAGCCAACGGTACGGTGGCCCGCGACTCTGGAAACACCATATATTTT,CASRLANGTVARDSGNTIYF
TRBJ2-5,.,TRBD2,TRBV5-4,TGTGCCAGCAGCCAGACTAGCGGGAGTCGGGAGACCCAGTACTTC,CASSQTSGSRETQYF
TRBJ2-7,.,TRBD1,TRBV9,TGTGCCAGCAGCGGCAGGGGGAACTCCTACGAGCAGTACTTC,CASSGRGNSYEQYF
TRBJ1-5,.,.,TRBV7-2,TGTGCCAGCAGCCCCGGGTCGACCAAACTAAATCAGCCCCAGCATTTT,CASSPGSTKLNQPQHF
TRBJ1-1,.,TRBD1,TRBV5-3,TGTGCCAGAATTCCCCCACGGTCAAGGGGATTGAGCACACAGGGGGCAAACACTGAAGCTTTCTTT,CARIPPRSRGLSTQGANTEAFF
TRBJ2-7,.,TRBD2,TRBV9,TGTGCCAGCAGCACGACTAGCGGGGGCTCCTACGAGCAGTACTTC,CASSTTSGGSYEQYF
TRBJ1-6,.,.,TRBV5-4,TGTGCCAGCAGTCAAACCAGGGAGTATAATTCACCCCTCCACTTT,CASSQTREYNSPLHF
TRBJ2-7,.,.,TRBV19,TGTGCCAGTAGTGAGATATTCGGGCAGGGGAGGCACTTC,CASSEIFGQGRHF
TRBJ2-7,.,TRBD1,TRBV27,TGTGCCAGCAGTTTCGAGACAGGGGGCCCCGGCGAGCAGTACTTC,CASSFETGGPGEQYF
TRBJ1-2,.,TRBD1,TRBV19,TGTGCCAGTAGCAGCAGGGGGAACTATGGCTACACCTTC,CASSSRGNYGYTF